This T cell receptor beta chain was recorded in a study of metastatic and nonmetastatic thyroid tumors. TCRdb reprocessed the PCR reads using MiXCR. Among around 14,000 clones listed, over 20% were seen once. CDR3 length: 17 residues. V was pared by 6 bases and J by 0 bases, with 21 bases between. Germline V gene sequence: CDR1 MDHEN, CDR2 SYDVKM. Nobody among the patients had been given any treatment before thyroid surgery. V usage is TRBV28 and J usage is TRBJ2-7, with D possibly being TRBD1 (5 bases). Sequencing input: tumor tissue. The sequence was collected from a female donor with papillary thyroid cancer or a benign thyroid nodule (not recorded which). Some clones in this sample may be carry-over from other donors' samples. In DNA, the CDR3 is TGTGCCAGCAGCTACGCGCGTGGTGGACACCCCTCCTACGAGCAGTACTTC. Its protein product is CASSYARGGHPSYEQYF.